What follows are 21 T cell receptor beta chains derived from one specimen sequenced in a study of blood T cell repertoires in COVID-19. Profiling relied on immunoSEQ multiplex PCR, and the TCRdb table lists in-frame clones only, not all of them. The data show some 290,000 clones, 85% to 90% seen once. Sequencing was carried out using PBMCs or T cells enriched from blood (not recorded which). The source of these receptors is a woman in her 30s who had recovered from COVID-19.

This clone occurred a few times. The chain couples TRBV3-1 (or the pseudogene TRBV3-2) to TRBJ2-2, with D perhaps matching TRBD1 (5 bases). This CDR3 is built from 16 residues. Germline CDR1 and CDR2: LGHDT and YNNKEL (reference sequence). V lost 0 bases to trimming and J lost 1 base, with 9 bases between them. The CDR3 DNA reads TGTGCCAGCAGCCAAGATATCAGGGTGAACACCGGGGAGCTGTTTTTT. This codes for CASSQDIRVNTGELFF.

This clone was seen a single time. This sequence joins TRBV25-1 and TRBJ1-1, with D tentatively TRBD1 (6 bases). Germline loops: CDR1 MGHDK, CDR2 SYGVNS. There are 13 residues in the CDR3. V lost 4 bases and J lost 4, with 10 bases in between. CDR3 amino acids: CASSGTGFTEAFF. CDR3 DNA sequence: TGTGCCAGCAGTGGAACAGGGTTCACTGAAGCTTTCTTT.

The chain joins TRBV7-9 to TRBJ1-1; 8 nucleotides line up with TRBD1. Germline V lookup: CDR1 SEHNR, CDR2 FQNEAQ (reference sequence). The CDR3 spans 16 residues. The junction had 13 bases not matched to a gene; V was cut back by 5 bases and J by 5 bases. CDR3 loop: CASSPGQGGLSTEAFF. The CDR3 coding sequence is TGTGCCAGCAGCCCCGGACAGGGAGGGCTCTCGACTGAAGCTTTCTTT.

Remarks on this clone: At one boundary the junction diverges from the germline segment, which might be a read error. The genes are TRBV7-7 and TRBJ1-1; D remains unclear. The CDR3 sequence is 13 residues long. Germline V lookup: CDR1 SSHAT, CDR2 FNYEAQ (reference sequence). The CDR3 sequence: CASSLDYGTEAFF. In DNA form, the CDR3 reads TGTGCTAGCAGCTTAGATTACGGCACTGAAGCTTTCTTT.

The rearrangement uses TRBV27 and TRBJ2-7; D may be TRBD1 (6 bases). Trimming pared 2 bases from V and 6 bases from J, leaving 26 bases between. This CDR3 is 18 amino acids long. From germline, CDR1 is MNHEY and CDR2 SMNVEV (reference sequence). The CDR3 bases are TGTGCCAGCAGTTTAAGCAGTGAGGCAGGGGTGGTCTTGTTCGAGCAGTACTTC. It specifies CASSLSSEAGVVLFEQYF.

J is TRBJ2-1 and V is TRBV19; tentative D call: TRBD2 (7 bases). Germline-derived CDR1 and CDR2 are LNHDA and SQIVND (reference sequence). Trimming pared 0 bases from V and 7 bases from J, leaving 22 bases between. The CDR3 sequence is 18 residues long. This CDR3 is CASSIDGRVVPRGNEQFF. In nucleotides, the CDR3 is TGTGCCAGTAGTATAGATGGGAGGGTCGTCCCTAGGGGGAATGAGCAGTTCTTC.

This chain connects TRBV5-8 to TRBJ2-7; 7 nucleotides match TRBD1. The CDR3 runs to 16 residues. Germline V gene sequence: CDR1 SGHTS, CDR2 YDEGEE. Trimming removed 5 bases from V and 3 bases from J; junction bases left unmatched: 14. CDR3 nucleotides: TGTGCCAGCAGTTATCACAGGGGATCGGATGTCTACGAGCAGTACTTC. This codes for CASSYHRGSDVYEQYF.

This chain joins TRBV6-5 and TRBJ2-1; 9 nucleotides align to TRBD2. Trimming cost V 2 bases and J 6 bases; bases outside gene matches: 5. Germline V gene lookup returns CDR1 MNHEY and CDR2 SVGAGI. CDR3 length equals 15 residues. The CDR3 DNA follows: TGTGCCAGCAGTTACAGACTAGCGGTGGGCAATGAGCAGTTCTTC. The encoded protein is CASSYRLAVGNEQFF.

This clone was detected once. The V call is TRBV5-1, the J call TRBJ2-7, with a possible D match to TRBD1 (5 bases). The CDR3 contains 15 residues. Deletions cut 0 bases from V and 1 base from J, with 11 bases between. Germline CDR1 is SGHRS and CDR2 is YFSETQ. Here the CDR3 reads CASSLAQGNSYEQYF. As DNA, the CDR3 is TGCGCCAGCAGCTTGGCCCAGGGAAATTCCTACGAGCAGTACTTC.

This clone was recorded a few times. The V and J genes are TRBV19 and TRBJ1-5; D gene unclear. This CDR3 is 13 amino acids long. V was cut by 5 bases and J by 6 bases, with 11 bases left in between. Germline V CDR1 and CDR2: LNHDA, SQIVND (reference sequence). The CDR3 region is CASSPSRGQPQHF. The DNA for the CDR3 is TGTGCCAGTAGTCCCTCTCGGGGTCAGCCCCAGCATTTT.

The J gene is TRBJ2-6, the V gene TRBV3-1 (or the pseudogene TRBV3-2); the match to TRBD2 covers 11 bases. Per germline, CDR1 LGHDT and CDR2 YNNKEL (reference sequence). V lost 0 bases and J lost 2; bases outside the gene matches: 12. The CDR3 totals 21 residues. The CDR3, as DNA: TGTGCCAGCAGCCAAGATCGGGAGGTAGCGGGAGGGCCAACTGGGGCCAACGTCCTGACTTTC. It translates to CASSQDREVAGGPTGANVLTF.

V usage is TRBV12-5 and J usage is TRBJ2-1; 7 bases align to TRBD2. Germline V gene sequence: CDR1 LGHNT, CDR2 FRNRAP. The trim removed 4 bases at V and 8 bases at J, leaving 17 bases unmatched. The CDR3 sequence is 17 residues long. The CDR3 DNA follows: TGTGCTAGTGGTTCGTCAGACCGGGACTACATCGGGCATGAGCAGTTCTTC. Encoded protein: CASGSSDRDYIGHEQFF.

This clone was seen more than once but under ten times. The chain is built from TRBV30 and TRBJ2-7, with 7 bases identical to TRBD2. After removal of 0 bases from V and 6 bases from J, the junction contained 17 bases not matched to a gene. Germline V CDR1 and CDR2: GTSNPN, SVGIG (reference sequence). This CDR3 spans 17 amino acids. CDR3 nucleotides: TGTGCCTGGAGTGTACGGGGGATTGGACTAGTTCAGTCCGAGCAGTACTTC. As protein: CAWSVRGIGLVQSEQYF.

This chain uses TRBV27 with TRBJ2-5; TRBD1 agrees at 7 bases. V trimming: 4 bases; J trimming: 5 bases; junction bases outside the gene matches: 4. This CDR3 contains 13 residues. Germline loops: CDR1 MNHEY, CDR2 SMNVEV (reference sequence). The CDR3 DNA reads as TGTGCCAGCAGTTATACAGGGGCCGAGACCCAGTACTTC. Protein product: CASSYTGAETQYF.

V and J are TRBV4-1 and TRBJ2-5; 14 bases align to TRBD2. Germline CDR1 reads MGHRA; CDR2 reads YSYEKL. With V trimmed by 1 base and J by 4 bases, 8 bases remained unmatched. The CDR3 runs to 18 residues. The CDR3: CASSQVGLAGESGETQYF. The DNA of the CDR3 is TGCGCCAGCAGCCAAGTGGGACTAGCGGGAGAATCGGGAGAGACCCAGTACTTC.

The chain is built from TRBV7-2 and TRBJ1-1, with D maybe TRBD1 (5 bases). There are 16 residues in the CDR3. Per germline, CDR1 SGHTA and CDR2 FQGNSA. The V and J ends lost 4 bases and 1 base respectively, with 16 bases between them. The CDR3: CASSSSLGVGNTEAFF. CDR3 DNA: TGTGCCAGCAGCTCCTCCCTAGGGGTTGGGAACACTGAAGCTTTCTTT.

The V gene is TRBV18, the J gene TRBJ1-2; D gene uncertain. Germline assignment: CDR1 KGHSH and CDR2 LQKENI. The V gene lost 3 bases and the J gene lost 2 bases, with 7 bases spanning the gap. This CDR3 spans 13 amino acids. CDR3 region: CASSPLSNYGYTF. The CDR3 bases are TGTGCCAGCTCACCCCTAAGCAACTATGGCTACACCTTC.

V gene TRBV25-1 combines with J gene TRBJ2-5, with TRBD2 matching 7 bases. CDR3 length equals 14 residues. Trimming took 4 bases from V and 1 from J; bases not matched to a gene: 3. Per germline, CDR1 MGHDK and CDR2 SYGVNS. CDR3 region: CASSVGGTQETQYF. DNA for the CDR3: TGTGCCAGCAGTGTCGGGGGGACCCAAGAGACCCAGTACTTC.

This clone was detected once. This chain links TRBV7-3 with TRBJ2-1; 8 positions match TRBD2. CDR1 is SGHTA and CDR2 is FQGTGA in the germline V gene. This CDR3 is 15 amino acids long. V trimming: 2 bases; J trimming: 7 bases; junction bases outside the gene matches: 7. As DNA, the CDR3 is TGTGCCAGCAGCTTAGGGAACGGGAGGGCAAATGAGCAGTTCTTC. This codes for CASSLGNGRANEQFF.

The rearrangement uses TRBV21-1 and TRBJ2-7; TRBD2, as called in the table, went unchecked against the DNA. TRBV21-1 represents a pseudogene. The CDR3 is 18 amino acids. The CDR3 reads CASSKAYGLAGVSYEQYF. The CDR3, as DNA: TGTGCCAGCAGCAAAGCCTACGGACTAGCGGGAGTTTCCTACGAGCAGTACTTC.

V usage is TRBV19 and J usage is TRBJ1-1; TRBD1 is a possible D gene (6 bases). Germline V lookup: CDR1 LNHDA, CDR2 SQIVND (reference sequence). There are 16 residues in the CDR3. The V gene lost 5 bases and the J gene lost 4 bases, with 20 bases spanning the gap. In DNA form, the CDR3 reads TGTGCCAGTAGTCCAATAACGGGAACAGGGCCCACTGAAGCTTTCTTT. Protein product: CASSPITGTGPTEAFF.